These T cell receptor beta chains were read from a single sample in a study of OX40 agonist ivuxolimab in advanced cancers. TCRdb keeps only in-frame clones here, not all; method: immunoSEQ multiplex PCR. The sample comprises 45,000 to 50,000 clones, around 88% of which are singletons, and roughly 13% rests with the top ten. Sequences were derived from CD4+ or CD8+ T cells sorted from blood, sampled in a trial of the OX40 agonist ivuxolimab. Receptor source: an adult with an advanced solid tumor such as melanoma, head and neck, liver or kidney cancer. Each CDR3 is given with its conserved first and last residue. The order of the fields is clone size, D gene, V gene, J gene, CDR3 DNA, CDR3 protein. The D gene is left open where the match is weak. Expanded clones get a size class; other rows say once, few or many, or leave the size out.

few	TRBD1	TRBV19	TRBJ2-7	TGTGCCAGTAGTAAGGTCGGGACAGGGCTCGAGCAGTACTTC	CASSKVGTGLEQYF
.	.	TRBV30	TRBJ2-6	TGTGCCTGGAGCGGGACATCATACTCTGGGGCCAACGTCCTGACTTTC	CAWSGTSYSGANVLTF
once	.	TRBV5-1	TRBJ2-7	TGCGCCAGCAGCTTCACGGGGGCTCGCGAGCAGTACTTC	CASSFTGAREQYF
.	.	TRBV18	TRBJ2-1	TGTGCCAGCTCACCACGAGGCCAAAGCTCCTACAATGAGCAGTTCTTC	CASSPRGQSSYNEQFF
.	.	TRBV2	TRBJ2-5	TGTGCCAGCATATACCAGTACCAAGAGACCCAGTACTTC	CASIYQYQETQYF
.	.	TRBV2	TRBJ2-1	TGTGCCAGCAGGGTAGGTCGCCCTAGCTCCTACAATGAGCAGTTCTTC	CASRVGRPSSYNEQFF
.	.	TRBV27	TRBJ2-1	TGTGCCAGCAGTTTTAGGACCTACAATGAGCAGTTCTTC	CASSFRTYNEQFF
.	TRBD1	TRBV4-1	TRBJ2-7	TGCGCCAGCAGCCCCTCGACAGGGGGCTACGAGCAGTACTTC	CASSPSTGGYEQYF
.	.	TRBV19	TRBJ1-5	TGTGCCAGTCGGGAAAGCGTTCTTCCCCAGCATTTT	CASRESVLPQHF
once	TRBD1	TRBV10-3	TRBJ2-7	TGTGCCATCAGAGCCTCCGGGACAGGGGGCGACGAGCAGTACTTC	CAIRASGTGGDEQYF
.	.	TRBV11-2	TRBJ1-6	TGTGCCAGCAGCTTACGACAGTATAATTCACCCCTCCACTTT	CASSLRQYNSPLHF
.	TRBD2	TRBV10-3	TRBJ2-3	TGTGCCATCAGTGAAGGAGGGCTAGCGGCAGCCCACACAGATACGCAGTATTTT	CAISEGGLAAAHTDTQYF
.	.	TRBV6-6	TRBJ1-3	TGTGCCAGCAGCCGACAAGGAGCGGGAAACACCATATATTTT	CASSRQGAGNTIYF
.	TRBD1	TRBV5-1	TRBJ2-7	TGCGCCAGCAGCTTAGGACAGGGAGCCTACGAGCAGTACTTC	CASSLGQGAYEQYF
.	.	TRBV11-3	TRBJ2-7	TGTGCCAGCAGCCGTACCGGGACTCCCTACGAGCAGTACTTC	CASSRTGTPYEQYF
.	TRBD1	TRBV28	TRBJ2-2	TGTGCCAGCCTAAGGCGACAGGGATTATCCGGGGAGCTGTTTTTT	CASLRRQGLSGELFF
.	.	TRBV29-1	TRBJ2-2	TGCAGCGTGGAGGGGTCCGGGGAGCTGTTTTTT	CSVEGSGELFF
.	.	TRBV11-2	TRBJ2-5	TGTGCCAGCAGCTTAGACGCCTGGGAGACCCAGTACTTC	CASSLDAWETQYF
.	TRBD2	TRBV7-3	TRBJ2-2	TGTGCCAGCAGCTCAACGAAGGCCGGGACTAGCCGCACCGGGGAGCTGTTTTTT	CASSSTKAGTSRTGELFF
.	.	TRBV14	TRBJ2-1	TGTGCCAGCAGCCCTCAGGGGAGACGCTACAATGAGCAGTTCTTC	CASSPQGRRYNEQFF
.	TRBD2	TRBV5-4	TRBJ2-1	TGTGCCAGCAGCTTGGGACTAGCGAGCTCCTACAATGAGCAGTTCTTC	CASSLGLASSYNEQFF
once	.	TRBV20-1	TRBJ2-5	TGCAGTGGTAAACGCGATCTTACCCAGTACTTC	CSGKRDLTQYF
.	TRBD1	TRBV28	TRBJ1-5	TGTGCCAGCAGCCGGGACAGTAATCAGCCCCAGCATTTT	CASSRDSNQPQHF
.	TRBD2	TRBV28	TRBJ2-5	TGTGCCAGCAGTTCGTATTATCCGGGACTAGCGGGAGAAAAAGAGACCCAGTACTTC	CASSSYYPGLAGEKETQYF
.	.	TRBV5-1	TRBJ2-3	TGCGCCAGCAGCTTAGGAAGGGGCTCGGGAGATACGCAGTATTTT	CASSLGRGSGDTQYF
.	.	TRBV19	TRBJ1-5	TGTGTCAGTAGTATTGGAGGGGGTAGCAATCAGCCCCAGCATTTT	CVSSIGGGSNQPQHF
.	TRBD2	TRBV10-1	TRBJ2-1	TGCGCCAGCAGTGATCGGTCGAGCGGGAGCCTGTTCTTC	CASSDRSSGSLFF
.	.	TRBV28	TRBJ2-1	TGTGCCAGCAGCCGCGCGGGAAGCGGGTACAATGAGCAGTTCTTC	CASSRAGSGYNEQFF